The rows below give T cell receptor beta chains drawn from one sample of a study of blood T cell repertoires in COVID-19. The protocol was immunoSEQ multiplex PCR, while the TCRdb copy is restricted to in-frame clones and leaves out a portion. The sample carries about 250,000 clones, approximately 85% recorded once. The sample taken for sequencing was peripheral blood. Every receptor here comes from a human donor with COVID-19, enrolled during active disease. The donor label of this sample is uncertain. The CDR3 runs from the conserved cysteine through the conserved F or W. A D gene is named only where the DNA matches it firmly. Clone size is shown for a subset of rows, as once, few, many or a class of expanded clone.

TGTGCCAGCACCCCGCAGGGCTCTGGGGCCAACGTCCTGACTTTC,CASTPQGSGANVLTF,TRBJ2-6,NA,TRBV19,NA
TGTGCCAGCAGCAAGTCCCTAGCAGACATTCAGTACTTC,CASSKSLADIQYF,TRBJ2-4,NA,TRBV9,NA
TGTGCCAGCAGCCCCCTCGAAAGCGGGTTGTACTTC,CASSPLESGLYF,TRBJ2-7,NA,TRBV7-8,NA
TGTGCCAGCAGTTTATCGCTAGCGGGAGGGTTCAATGAGCAGTTCTTC,CASSLSLAGGFNEQFF,TRBJ2-1,NA,TRBV27,TRBD2
TGTGCCAGCAGCCCGGGACAGGGATACGTCTCTGGAAACACCATATATTTT,CASSPGQGYVSGNTIYF,TRBJ1-3,NA,TRBV11-3,TRBD1
TGCAGCGTTGCCCTGCCAACAGGGCTCGGCTACACCTTC,CSVALPTGLGYTF,TRBJ1-2,NA,TRBV29-1,NA
TGCAGCGTTGAGTTAGATACCGGGGGCACAGATACGCAGTATTTT,CSVELDTGGTDTQYF,TRBJ2-3,NA,TRBV29-1,NA
TGTGCCAGTTCGACTAATCTCAATGAAAAACTGTTTTTT,CASSTNLNEKLFF,TRBJ1-4,NA,TRBV19,NA
TGCAGCGTCCTCGAGGTTGGGGAGGGCACTGAAGCTTTCTTT,CSVLEVGEGTEAFF,TRBJ1-1,NA,TRBV29-1,NA
TGTGCCAGCAGCTCACAGGGGGGAGGTGTCGCTGAAGCTTTCTTT,CASSSQGGGVAEAFF,TRBJ1-1,few,TRBV5-4,TRBD1
TGTGCCAGCTCACCAACCGATAAGGCGCGGGACTATGGCTACACCTTC,CASSPTDKARDYGYTF,TRBJ1-2,NA,TRBV18,NA
TGTGCCAGCAGTGAAGCGCTTGCAGGGCCATGGTCGGCTTTCTTT,CASSEALAGPWSAFF,TRBJ1-1,NA,TRBV6-1,NA
TGTGCCAGCACCCTACTAGCGGGTAACACAGATACGCAGTATTTT,CASTLLAGNTDTQYF,TRBJ2-3,NA,TRBV2,TRBD2
TGTGCCAGCCTCAGCGGGGAAGGGCACAATGAGCAGTTCTTC,CASLSGEGHNEQFF,TRBJ2-1,NA,TRBV28,TRBD2
TGTGCCAGCAGCTCTTCCGGGACAGGGATCTATGGCTACACCTTC,CASSSSGTGIYGYTF,TRBJ1-2,once,TRBV11-1,TRBD1
TGTGCCAGCAGTGAATACGTTGGGGCAGCATATGGCTACACCTTC,CASSEYVGAAYGYTF,TRBJ1-2,NA,TRBV25-1,NA
TGTGCCAGCAGGAAGGAGGGGAACACTGAAGCTTTCTTT,CASRKEGNTEAFF,TRBJ1-1,NA,TRBV6-4,NA
TGTCCGCCTACGTCTCCCCCCAGGGATCAGCCCCAGCATTTT,CPPTSPPRDQPQHF,TRBJ1-5,NA,TRBV7-3,NA
TGTGCCAGCAGCCAATCAGACAGGGTTGAAGCTTTCTTT,CASSQSDRVEAFF,TRBJ1-1,NA,TRBV3-1/TRBV3-2,TRBD1
TGCGCCAGCAGCCAAGAGACTAGCGTGACCTCTGGGGCCAACGTCCTGACTTTC,CASSQETSVTSGANVLTF,TRBJ2-6,NA,TRBV4-1,TRBD2
TGTGCCAGCAGGGGTGGCGGGGCGGTGTGGGAGCAGTACTTC,CASRGGGAVWEQYF,TRBJ2-7,NA,TRBV28,NA
TGTGCCAGCAGTTCAGATCGGCGGACAGATACGCAGTATTTT,CASSSDRRTDTQYF,TRBJ2-3,NA,TRBV28,NA
TGTGCCAGCAGTTCCGACAGGGGTAGGATCCACGAGCAGTACTTC,CASSSDRGRIHEQYF,TRBJ2-7,NA,TRBV6-2/TRBV6-3,TRBD1
TGTGCCAGCAGCTCCCCTCGAGGGATCGAAGAGACCCAGTACTTC,CASSSPRGIEETQYF,TRBJ2-5,NA,TRBV3-1/TRBV3-2,NA
TGTGCCGGTACCAGCGGGCAGGATGTTTCACCCCTCCACTTT,CAGTSGQDVSPLHF,TRBJ1-6,NA,TRBV19,NA
TGTGCCACTTCCTGGGGCGGCACAGATACGCAGTATTTT,CATSWGGTDTQYF,TRBJ2-3,NA,TRBV7-3,NA
TGTGCCAGCAGTTCAGCCCCAGGGAATAAGTACTTC,CASSSAPGNKYF,TRBJ2-7,NA,TRBV27,NA
TGTGCCAGCAGTTTTCCCAGGGGCGAGCAGTACTTC,CASSFPRGEQYF,TRBJ2-7,NA,TRBV27,NA
TGCGCCAGCAGCTTGGCCGGAGGGTTCTACGAGCAGTACTTC,CASSLAGGFYEQYF,TRBJ2-7,NA,TRBV5-1,NA
TGTGCCAGCAGCTCGCCCTCCCTGACAGGGATTGGGGAAAAACTGTTTTTT,CASSSPSLTGIGEKLFF,TRBJ1-4,NA,TRBV5-6,TRBD1
TGTGCCAGCAGCCAAGATCGACTACCGACCTACGAGCAGTACTTC,CASSQDRLPTYEQYF,TRBJ2-7,NA,TRBV3-1/TRBV3-2,NA
TGTGCCGCAAAGGGGGTTAACTATGGCTACACCTTC,CAAKGVNYGYTF,TRBJ1-2,NA,TRBV12-3/TRBV12-4,NA
TGTGCCAGTAGTATAGCCCTTCGAACTCAGCGCCTCGACAATGAGCAGTTCTTC,CASSIALRTQRLDNEQFF,TRBJ2-1,NA,TRBV19,NA
TGCAGTGCTAGTTACATGTCACCCTCTGGAAACACCATATATTTT,CSASYMSPSGNTIYF,TRBJ1-3,NA,TRBV20-1,NA
TGTGCCAGCAGCTTAGAGGCAGGGACATACGAGCAGTACTTC,CASSLEAGTYEQYF,TRBJ2-7,NA,TRBV7-2,NA
TGTGCCACCAGTGAGCCCGGGACAGGGGTGGGCTACACCTTC,CATSEPGTGVGYTF,TRBJ1-2,NA,TRBV24-1,TRBD1
TGTGCCAGCAGCTTAATACTAGCGGGAGGGAGATCCTACGAGCAGTACTTC,CASSLILAGGRSYEQYF,TRBJ2-7,NA,TRBV7-2,TRBD2
TGTGCCAGCAGCTTAGGGGAGTACAATGAGCAGTTCTTC,CASSLGEYNEQFF,TRBJ2-1,NA,TRBV7-8,NA
TGTGCCAGTAGTCTCCGGACTAGCGGGAGCACAGATACGCAGTATTTT,CASSLRTSGSTDTQYF,TRBJ2-3,NA,TRBV19,TRBD2
TGTGCCAGCAGCGGGGGGGCCGGGAGAGTGAAAGAGACCCAGTACTTC,CASSGGAGRVKETQYF,TRBJ2-5,NA,TRBV7-2,NA
TGTGCCAGCGTGGGCCCATATGGCTACACCTTC,CASVGPYGYTF,TRBJ1-2,NA,TRBV28,NA
TGTGCCAGCTCGCTAGACAGGGGAGGAGGCTACACCTTC,CASSLDRGGGYTF,TRBJ1-2,NA,TRBV18,TRBD1
TGTGCCAGCAGGACCGGAGTGGCCGGGGTAAGTTGGAATGAGCAGTTCTTC,CASRTGVAGVSWNEQFF,TRBJ2-1,once,TRBV4-2,NA
TGTGCCAGCAGCTCTGTTGGACTAGCGGGAGGGCTGGAGACCCAGTACTTC,CASSSVGLAGGLETQYF,TRBJ2-5,NA,TRBV7-3,TRBD2
TGTGCCAGCAGGCCACAGACCAGACATCAGCCCCAGCATTTT,CASRPQTRHQPQHF,TRBJ1-5,NA,TRBV28,NA
TGTGCCAGCAGTCGTGCCCTAGTCACCGGGGAGCTGTTTTTT,CASSRALVTGELFF,TRBJ2-2,NA,TRBV27,NA
TGTGCCAGCAGTTTATTAGGACAGGGGACCTACAATGAGCAGTTCTTC,CASSLLGQGTYNEQFF,TRBJ2-1,few,TRBV27,TRBD1
TGTGCCAGCAGCTCCCGCCGCCAGGGGATGACCGGGGAGCTGTTTTTT,CASSSRRQGMTGELFF,TRBJ2-2,NA,TRBV7-3,NA
TGTGCCATCAGTGAGAAGGCGGGCACAGATACGCAGTATTTT,CAISEKAGTDTQYF,TRBJ2-3,NA,TRBV10-3,NA
TGTGCCACCAGCAGAGACCGGGAGTTCTCCTACGAGCAGTACTTC,CATSRDREFSYEQYF,TRBJ2-7,NA,TRBV15,NA